This TCR beta chain appears in the sequencing data of a study of T cells in pancreatic ductal adenocarcinoma. Regarding the study as a whole: The resected pancreatic cancer cohort was biased toward the minority with early-stage disease. Tumors hold more CD45RO+ effector T cells, which may bias toward lower diversity. Blood had more productive templates and roughly 8-fold more unique clonotypes than tumor. Mean clonality was around 0.1 in tumors and about 0.079 in blood, not significantly different.

This table comes from immunoSEQ multiplex PCR, and its TCRdb copy is limited to in-frame clones, with some not included. The data show 11,000 or so clones, 86% seen once. The selected patients with pancreatic ductal adenocarcinoma had surgery but no neoadjuvant therapy. As concerns this clone: The antigen remains undetermined.

V was pared by 5 bases and J by 6 bases, with 8 bases between. CDR3 length equals 12 residues. CDR1 and CDR2 from the germline V gene are LNHDA and SQIVND (reference sequence). The TCR originated in a human donor with pancreatic ductal adenocarcinoma. V and J are TRBV19 and TRBJ2-1; a weak D match, TRBD2 (6 bases). The sample was PBMCs. The CDR3 protein is CASSGGFNEQFF. The CDR3 nucleotides read TGTGCCAGTAGTGGAGGGTTCAATGAGCAGTTCTTC.